Below are 5 T cell receptor beta chains sequenced from a single sample in a study of shared clonotypes between healthy human individuals. Produced via immunoSEQ multiplex PCR; TCRdb's table is partial and in-frame only. The table lists under 1 million clones, nearly 95% of them singletons. Cells designated naive CD8 were CD45RO-negative and were positively selected for CCR7, with terminally differentiated effector memory CD45RA+ cells excluded. The sequenced sample was naive CD8+ T cells sorted from blood. These receptor sequences come from a man aged 25 to 40 in good health.

The J gene is TRBJ2-5, the V gene TRBV7-9, with D possibly being TRBD1 (6 bases). Trimming cost V 1 base and J 4 bases, with 10 bases left between them. Germline CDR1 is SEHNR and CDR2 is FQNEAQ (reference sequence). This CDR3 comprises 14 residues. The CDR3 sequence is CASSLGDIGETQYF. The CDR3 nucleotides are TGTGCCAGCAGCTTAGGGGACATAGGAGAGACCCAGTACTTC. The complete variable domain, with remaining parts taken from reference TRBV7-9 and TRBJ2-5, reads DTGVSQNPRHKITKRGQNVTFRCDPISEHNRLYWYRQTLGQGPEFLTYFQNEAQLEKSRLLSDRFSAERPKGSFSTLEIQRTEQGDSAMYLCASSLGDIGETQYFGPGTRLLVL.

The rearrangement uses TRBV14 and TRBJ2-1; D unresolved. The CDR3 extends over 16 amino acids. CDR1 and CDR2 (germline): SGHDN, FVKESK. The ends were cut back, 0 bases at V and 9 bases at J, with 18 bases in the middle. CDR3 DNA: TGTGCCAGCAGCCAAGACTCCCCGACTTGGGTTGGTGAGCAGTTCTTC. As protein: CASSQDSPTWVGEQFF.

As concerns this clone: The same CDR3 arises from other DNA sequences in this sample as well. V and J are TRBV4-3 and TRBJ2-1, with 15 bases fitting TRBD2. The CDR3 totals 16 residues. J was trimmed by 7 bases and V by 0 bases; bases with no gene match: 1. Germline lookup yields CDR1 LGHNA and CDR2 YSLEER. CDR3 nucleotides: TGCGCCAGCAGCCAAGATGGGACTAGCGGGAGGAATGAGCAGTTCTTC. The encoded protein is CASSQDGTSGRNEQFF.

CDR3 loop: CASSPKTSGTYNEQFF. In DNA form, the CDR3 reads TGTGCCAGCAGCCCAAAGACTAGCGGAACCTACAATGAGCAGTTCTTC. The J gene is TRBJ2-1, the V gene TRBV7-9; 9 bases match TRBD2. The V gene's germline CDR1 is SEHNR and CDR2 FQNEAQ (reference sequence). Germline trimming cut 5 bases from V and 2 bases from J; bases unmatched to any gene: 7. The CDR3 sequence is 16 residues long.

This chain links TRBV27 with TRBJ2-3; D is perhaps TRBD2 (6 bases). V dropped 6 bases and J dropped 0 bases, with 19 bases sitting between them. Per the germline V gene, CDR1 is MNHEY and CDR2 is SMNVEV (reference sequence). The CDR3 loop spans 17 amino acids. The CDR3, as DNA: TGTGCCAGCAGAAACGGCGGCGGGGCCACTAGCACAGATACGCAGTATTTT. Translating gives CASRNGGGATSTDTQYF.